Shown below are 5 T cell receptor beta chains from a single sample sequenced in a study of identical twins (TCRdb year 2016). Libraries were made using 5' RACE. The listed sequencing device is Illumina HiSeq 2000. Through fastp at Q25 and MiXCR, TCRdb rebuilt clones from the public reads, retaining in-frame beta chains. Each record represents a unique CDR3 protein, reported with the most common genes and DNA among its rows. The sample table contains more than 1.5 million distinct CDR3 sequences; only one count was recorded for around a third of them. Less than 0.35% of the sample belongs to the ten largest clones. The specimen sequenced was cord blood. The receptors were sampled from a newborn girl in good health.

V usage is TRBV20-1 and J usage is TRBJ1-6; 8 positions match TRBD1. The germline gives CDR1 DFQATT, CDR2 SNEGSKA (reference sequence). The CDR3 runs to 15 residues. V trimming: 3 bases; J trimming: 7 bases; junction bases outside the gene matches: 8. CDR3 amino acids: CSASPGGARNSPLHF. CDR3 in DNA: TGCAGTGCTAGCCCAGGGGGCGCGAGGAATTCACCCCTCCACTTT.

The chain uses TRBV25-1 and TRBJ2-5, with TRBD1 matching 7 bases. Germline V gives CDR1 MGHDK, CDR2 SYGVNS. Unmatched junction bases numbered 7, after V lost 8 bases and J lost 4 bases. The CDR3 is made up of 13 amino acids. For the CDR3, the DNA is TGTGCCAGCGGACAGGTCCTTGGAGAGACCCAGTACTTC. This encodes CASGQVLGETQYF.

This clonotype was recorded a few times. The genes are TRBV3-1 and TRBJ2-5; D is undetermined. There are 15 residues in the CDR3. The germline CDR1 and CDR2 sequences are LGHDT and YNNKEL (reference sequence). V dropped 0 bases and J dropped 1 base, with 9 bases sitting between them. In DNA form, the CDR3 reads TGTGCCAGCAGCCAAGATCCGTTCAGCCAAGAGACCCAGTACTTC. It is translated as CASSQDPFSQETQYF.

This clonotype was counted only a few times. V is TRBV5-1 and J is TRBJ2-1; D unclear. Per germline, CDR1 SGHRS and CDR2 YFSETQ. The CDR3 covers 15 residues. Trimming cost V 0 bases and J 0 bases, with 7 bases left between them. The CDR3 sequence is CASSLAEVSYNEQFF. CDR3 coding DNA: TGCGCCAGCAGCTTGGCAGAGGTCTCCTACAATGAGCAGTTCTTC.

This clonotype was seen more than once but under ten times. J is TRBJ2-1 and V is TRBV20-1; 9 nucleotides line up with TRBD2. J was trimmed by 9 bases and V by 0 bases; bases with no gene match: 6. The germline CDR1 and CDR2 sequences are DFQATT and SNEGSKA (reference sequence). The CDR3 is 14 amino acids. CDR3 in amino acids: CSARDLGGRAEQFF. CDR3 in DNA: TGCAGTGCTAGAGATCTTGGCGGGAGGGCTGAGCAGTTCTTC.